The T cell receptor (beta chain) described here comes from a study of cytomegalovirus exposure and HLA in healthy donors. Study information: The early release's HLA-typed donors yielded some 85 million unique TCRs.

Amplification used 60 Vbeta primers and 13 Jbeta primers. Methods used by the authors: Later, an analysis found around 77 million unique TCR beta chains, and approximately 10 million of these were shared. The assay was immunoSEQ multiplex PCR, and TCRdb's table has in-frame clones only and misses some. That table supplies the V and J calls and clone size; D and trimming were determined from the DNA. The sample lists fewer than 250,000 clones, about 80% seen once, with less than 2% in the top ten. In regard to this clone: The antigen remains unidentified.

Study-wide points: More than 150 TCR beta chains were listed as cytomegalovirus-associated.

Trimming removed 4 bases from V and 2 bases from J, with 14 bases in between. From germline, CDR1 is SGDLS and CDR2 YYNGEE. CDR3 size: 15 residues. The sequenced material came from PBMCs. The receptor was derived from a male donor in good health and CMV-seronegative. The chain combines TRBV9 with TRBJ2-3; TRBD1 is a possible D gene (5 bases). CDR3 sequence: CASSPRVGYTDTQYF. The CDR3 DNA reads as TGTGCCAGCAGCCCCAGGGTGGGGTACACAGATACGCAGTATTTT.